The present TCR beta chain was sequenced within a study of T cells in localized non-small cell lung cancer. Broader study findings: Across samples, adjacent lung featured a median around 56 of the top 100 tumor clones. Sequencing was restricted to one tumor region; therefore, heterogeneity remains possible.

Clones were read by immunoSEQ multiplex PCR, and TCRdb kept only the in-frame ones, dropping some. There are roughly 1,700 clones in the sample; roughly two fifths occur only once, and almost 9.5% lies in the top ten. The CDR3 is 14 residues long. Germline CDR1 reads ENHRY; CDR2 reads SYGVKD. Trimming removed 4 bases from V and 7 bases from J; junction bases left unmatched: 1. In its sample, this clone was seen a few times. Its specificity is unknown. The rearrangement uses TRBV10-3 and TRBJ1-6; TRBD1 matches 10 bases. The source was lung tumor tissue, collected before any cancer treatment. The receptor's source is a female donor at least 60 years old with stage I lung adenocarcinoma. The CDR3 loop is CAISGTGGNSPLHF. As DNA, the CDR3 is TGTGCCATCAGTGGGACAGGGGGGAATTCACCCCTCCACTTT.